This TCR beta chain was recorded in a study of CD8+ T cells in alopecia areata. On the study more broadly: Treatment ran 6 to 18 months, with 6 months of follow-up afterward. The study, taken as a whole, reports: Alphabeta T cells residing in normal skin are also sequenced in scalp samples.

Obtained from alopecia areata patients were lesional scalp punch biopsies along with peripheral blood. On this clone itself: Its antigen is not identified.

The CDR3 runs to 14 residues. V was pared by 3 bases and J by 0 bases, with 9 bases between. Germline values: CDR1 GTSNPN, CDR2 SVGIG (reference sequence). TCR sequencing used cDNA made by reverse transcription of extracted RNA. Assay used: immunoSEQ multiplex PCR; TCRdb lists only in-frame clones, some missing. The sample has about 190,000 clones, 50% to 60% seen once; the top ten hold roughly 14%. The chain combines TRBV30 with TRBJ2-1; D gene ambiguous. This TCR was recovered from a human donor with alopecia areata. The material sequenced was CD4+ T cells sorted from blood, taken at week 0. CDR3 loop: CAWRDHRSYNEQFF. The CDR3 DNA sequence: TGTGCCTGGAGGGATCACCGCTCCTACAATGAGCAGTTCTTC.